The rows below give T cell receptor beta chains drawn from one sample of a study of siplizumab effects on memory and regulatory T cells. Only in-frame clones appear in the TCRdb table, and some are missing; sequencing was by immunoSEQ multiplex PCR. The sample includes about 72,000 clones, roughly nine tenths of them seen just once. Sequenced material: CD8+ T cells sorted from blood. These receptors all come from a human donor in good health. The CDR3 runs from the conserved cysteine through the conserved F or W. The D gene is left open where the match is weak. A row's size may be missing; if present it is once, few, many or a size class.

>TRBD1|TRBJ1-4|TRBV6-1|.
TGTGCCAGCAGTGAGACCCCGGGACAGGGAAATGAAAAACTGTTTTTT
CASSETPGQGNEKLFF
>.|TRBJ2-3|TRBV19|.
TGTGCCAGTAGCGGACTTCGGGATACGCAGTATTTT
CASSGLRDTQYF
>.|TRBJ1-1|TRBV4-1|few
TGCGCCAGCAGCCAACAAGTGAACACTGAAGCTTTCTTT
CASSQQVNTEAFF
>.|TRBJ1-5|TRBV4-1|.
TGCGCCAGCAGCCAAGATGGGGGGAGTCGGGGGAATCAGCCCCAGCATTTT
CASSQDGGSRGNQPQHF
>TRBD2|TRBJ2-4|TRBV27|.
TGTGCCAGCAGTTGGGAGGGGAGCAACATTCAGTACTTC
CASSWEGSNIQYF
>.|TRBJ2-7|TRBV11-3|.
TGTGCCAGCAGCCCCCAGGGAAGACCCTACGAGCAGTACTTC
CASSPQGRPYEQYF
>TRBD1|TRBJ1-1|TRBV10-1|.
TGCGCCAGCAGTGAAAGATCCGGACAGGGGGCTTATGAAGCTTTCTTT
CASSERSGQGAYEAFF
>.|TRBJ1-1|TRBV27|.
TGTGCCAGCAGTTTATTGGCGGGGAGAACTGAAGCTTTCTTT
CASSLLAGRTEAFF
>TRBD2|TRBJ2-2|TRBV4-1|.
TGCGCCAGCAACGGGGGGGCGGGGGAGCTGTTTTTT
CASNGGAGELFF
>TRBD2|TRBJ2-3|TRBV4-1|.
TGCGCCAGCAGCTCCATAGATGGGGGAGGGCCCCAAGATACGCAGTATTTT
CASSSIDGGGPQDTQYF
>.|TRBJ1-2|TRBV5-1|.
TGCGCCAGCAGCAGCCCGACGGAAAGTTTTTATGGCTACACCTTC
CASSSPTESFYGYTF
>.|TRBJ1-1|TRBV27|.
TGTGCCAGCACCATATCTTGGCCCCCGGCCACTGAAGCTTTCTTT
CASTISWPPATEAFF
>TRBD1|TRBJ1-1|TRBV5-8|.
TGTGCCAGCACCGGAGACAGGGGGCGCCGCACTGAAGCTTTCTTT
CASTGDRGRRTEAFF
>.|TRBJ1-3|TRBV6-5|.
TGTGCCAGCAGTTACTCGCCGACACTCTCTGGAAACACCATATATTTT
CASSYSPTLSGNTIYF
>TRBD1|TRBJ1-2|TRBV12-5|.
TGTGCTAGTGGTCCCACGACAGGGGGCGGAGGTTACTATGGCTACACCTTC
CASGPTTGGGGYYGYTF
>.|TRBJ2-7|TRBV5-6|.
TGTGCCAGCAGCCACGAATCAACAGGGTACGAGCAGTACTTC
CASSHESTGYEQYF
>.|TRBJ2-7|TRBV7-9|once
TGTGCCAGCAGCTTTATTGATTCCTACGAGCAGTACTTC
CASSFIDSYEQYF
>TRBD2|TRBJ2-7|TRBV11-2|.
TGTGCCAGCAGCTTAGGACGTAGCGGGGTGCCCTACGAGCAGTACTTC
CASSLGRSGVPYEQYF
>TRBD1|TRBJ2-7|TRBV7-9|.
TGTGCCAGCAGCCCGACAGGGGGCGACGAGCAGTACTTC
CASSPTGGDEQYF
>.|TRBJ1-4|TRBV4-1|.
TGCGCCAGCAGCCAAGTGGGCACCACAACTAATGAAAAACTGTTTTTT
CASSQVGTTTNEKLFF
>.|TRBJ2-1|TRBV7-3|.
TGTGCCAGCAGCTTAATCGCTAGCGAATTTGGTGAGCAGTTCTTC
CASSLIASEFGEQFF
>.|TRBJ1-5|TRBV7-9|.
TGTGCCAGCAGCCCCCCGGACAGCAATCAGCCCCAGCATTTT
CASSPPDSNQPQHF
>TRBD1|TRBJ1-1|TRBV19|.
TGTGCCAGTAGTATGGTCGAGGGGGCAGCTGAAGCTTTCTTT
CASSMVEGAAEAFF
>.|TRBJ1-5|TRBV5-1|.
TGCGCCAGCAGCTTGATACCGGATTCGAATCAGCCCCAGCATTTT
CASSLIPDSNQPQHF
>.|TRBJ2-7|TRBV18|.
TGTGCCAGCTCACCACCGTCCGGTGACTACGAGCAGTACTTC
CASSPPSGDYEQYF
>.|TRBJ1-1|TRBV5-1|.
TGCGCCAGCAGCCTGTATGAGGCGGGGGACACTGAAGCTTTCTTT
CASSLYEAGDTEAFF
>TRBD2|TRBJ2-3|TRBV11-3|.
TGTGCCAGCAGCTCCGATCGGGACTACCCCACGGATACGCAGTATTTT
CASSSDRDYPTDTQYF
>.|TRBJ1-2|TRBV6-5|.
TGTGCCAGCAGTGAGAACTATGGCTACACCTTC
CASSENYGYTF
>.|TRBJ2-7|TRBV7-9|.
TGTGCCAGCAGCTTAGCTAATTCGCTTTACGAGCAGTACTTC
CASSLANSLYEQYF
>TRBD1|TRBJ2-7|TRBV10-2|.
TGCGCCAGCATGCCGGGACAGGGGGGTGTCGAGCAGTACTTC
CASMPGQGGVEQYF
>.|TRBJ1-5|TRBV29-1|.
TGCAGCGTTGGTGAGGGAGTAAGGAATCAGCCCCAGCATTTT
CSVGEGVRNQPQHF
>.|TRBJ2-7|TRBV2|.
TGTGCCAGCAGTGGAAGGGGTAACACCTACGAGCAGTACTTC
CASSGRGNTYEQYF
>.|TRBJ2-7|TRBV27|.
TGTGCCAGCTGGGACGGGACCTACGAGCAGTACTTC
CASWDGTYEQYF
>.|TRBJ2-7|TRBV10-3|.
TGTGCCATCAGTGGCGTGGCACCTTCCTACGAGCAGTACTTC
CAISGVAPSYEQYF
>TRBD2|TRBJ2-2|TRBV19|once
TGTGCCAGTAGTATCACTAGCGGGGGTGCCGGGGAGCTGTTTTTT
CASSITSGGAGELFF
>.|TRBJ2-2|TRBV27|.
TGTGCCAGCAGTTTTCTACCGAACACCGGGGAGCTGTTTTTT
CASSFLPNTGELFF
>TRBD1|TRBJ1-2|TRBV6-5|.
TGTGCCAGCAGTTACTCCCCGGGACAGGTTTTCACCTTC
CASSYSPGQVFTF
>.|TRBJ2-7|TRBV27|.
TGTGCCAGCAGCCTTATAGGACTTTCCTACGAGCAGTACTTC
CASSLIGLSYEQYF
>TRBD2|TRBJ2-7|TRBV9|.
TGTGCCAGCAGCGCACATAGCGGGGCCTACGAGCAGTACTTC
CASSAHSGAYEQYF
>.|TRBJ2-2|TRBV14|.
TGTGCCAGCAGCCAAGGAGTCCGGGAGCTGTTTTTT
CASSQGVRELFF
>.|TRBJ1-1|TRBV29-1|.
TGCAGCGTTGATGGGGGGGTCACTGAAGCTTTCTTT
CSVDGGVTEAFF
>.|TRBJ2-1|TRBV14|once
TGTGCCAGCAGCCCCCAGGGGAATGACAATGAGCAGTTCTTC
CASSPQGNDNEQFF
>.|TRBJ2-7|TRBV13|.
TGTGCCAGCAGCTTGTTCCCGGGACATATCTACGAGCAGTACTTC
CASSLFPGHIYEQYF
>TRBD1|TRBJ2-4|TRBV19|.
TGTGCCAGTAGTATCCAGGGACAGGGCCCTAAAAACATTCAGTACTTC
CASSIQGQGPKNIQYF
>.|TRBJ2-3|TRBV9|.
TGTGCCAGCAGCGTAGCTGGCACAGATACGCAGTATTTT
CASSVAGTDTQYF
>TRBD1|TRBJ1-1|TRBV5-8|.
TGTGCCAGCAGCAACAGGGGGCTCGCTGAAGCTTTCTTT
CASSNRGLAEAFF
>.|TRBJ1-4|TRBV6-1|.
TGTGCCAGCAGTGAGGTTAGGGGTACTAATGAAAAACTGTTTTTT
CASSEVRGTNEKLFF
>.|TRBJ1-2|TRBV7-6|.
TGTGCCAGCAGCTTAGTGACCGAAGGATATGGCTACACCTTC
CASSLVTEGYGYTF
>.|TRBJ1-3|TRBV7-9|.
TGTGCCAGCACCCAGGACCGCTACTCTGGAAACACCATATATTTT
CASTQDRYSGNTIYF
>TRBD1|TRBJ2-3|TRBV6-4|.
TGTGCCAGCAGTGACTCCGGGTCTTCGACAGGGGTTGTCCTTGGAGACACAGATACGCAGTATTTT
CASSDSGSSTGVVLGDTDTQYF
>TRBD1|TRBJ2-7|TRBV4-1|.
TGCGCCAGCAGCCTCGGGACAGCCACCTCCTACGAGCAGTACTTC
CASSLGTATSYEQYF
>.|TRBJ2-1|TRBV27|.
TGTGCCAGCAGTTTATCGTCAAATGAGCAGTTCTTC
CASSLSSNEQFF
>TRBD2|TRBJ2-7|TRBV9|.
TGTGCCAGCAGCGCCTCGGGACTAGTTTACCACGAGCAGTACTTC
CASSASGLVYHEQYF
>TRBD2|TRBJ2-1|TRBV30|.
TGTGCCTGGAGTGAATTAGCGGGAGGATTTGGGAATGAGCAGTTCTTC
CAWSELAGGFGNEQFF
>.|TRBJ1-2|TRBV27|.
TGTGCCAGCAGTCTTCAGGGGTCTGGCTACACCTTC
CASSLQGSGYTF
>.|TRBJ2-2|TRBV19|.
TGTGCCAGTAGTATGGGGTCCAGAAGTACCGGGGAGCTGTTTTTT
CASSMGSRSTGELFF
>.|TRBJ2-2|TRBV11-3|.
TGTGCCAGCAGCTCAACAGGGAGGGGCACCGGGGAGCTGTTTTTT
CASSSTGRGTGELFF
>.|TRBJ2-7|TRBV5-1|.
TGCGCCAGCAGGTGGGAGCGGGCCTCCTACGAGCAGTACTTC
CASRWERASYEQYF
>.|TRBJ2-7|TRBV29-1|.
TGCAGCGTTGAGGGGGTTGGAGGGCGGCCCTCGTACGAGCAGTACTTC
CSVEGVGGRPSYEQYF
>TRBD1|TRBJ2-3|TRBV19|.
TGTGCCAGTAGTATAGCGTGGGCGACAGGGGACACAGATACGCAGTATTTT
CASSIAWATGDTDTQYF